This entry is about one TCR beta chain. The antigen it binds to is not known. No quality values exist for individual bases; no much larger clone is one base distant. CDR1 and CDR2, looked up from the germline V gene, are WSHSY and SAAADI. V trim: 2 bases; J trim: 6 bases; unmatched bases: 11. The CDR3 holds 16 amino acids from the cysteine to the phenylalanine. Just the 48-base CDR3 DNA is kept, in frame starting at base 1. The donors belonged to the validation cohort of around 110 subjects, which was separate from the roughly 680-subject first cohort. The source of the sample is a study of cytomegalovirus exposure and HLA in healthy donors (TCRdb year 2017). With regard to the full study: According to a later analysis, the 120 or so validation repertoires were produced on the same platform as the 666 repertoires of the first cohort. A separate validation cohort of approximately 120 different subjects was used in addition to the roughly 700-subject first cohort. High-throughput TCR immunosequencing, statistical association of individual TCRs with disease status, and machine learning were combined to predict cytomegalovirus infection status. The study aimed to test whether signatures of past pathogen exposure could be identified by cataloging public T cell receptors.

Broader findings and caveats from the paper: The authors suggested that the approach could potentially be generalized to other disease states and immunological phenotypes. In vitro tests confirmed that a few of the cytomegalovirus-associated TCR beta chains recognize cytomegalovirus antigens. In both the original and validation cohorts, the classifier was reported to diagnose cytomegalovirus status with high specificity and sensitivity. Most TCR sequences were seen in very few donors, while some public TCRs were found in many individuals. A later analysis had no HLA typing for the validation cohort, so co-occurrence there was scored across all 130 or so repertoires. Subsequent analysis determined that TCRs grouped into clusters in the first cohort also showed a tendency toward co-occurrence across the roughly 110 validation repertoires, and approximately 94% of cluster scores exceeded 0. The study listed approximately 160 TCR beta chains as associated with cytomegalovirus.

The receptor library was made with the immunoSEQ multiplex PCR assay. In the paper's pipeline: To diagnose cytomegalovirus status from the catalog of TCR beta chain sequences, a statistical classification framework was built. TCRdb holds this immuneACCESS table with in-frame rearrangements only. Some clones are missing; in checked studies, unresolved V genes explain under half, and the rest has no known cause. V, J and clone size are those of that table, while D and trimming were read from the DNA. Recorded for this sample are roughly 150,000 clones; around 85% of them occurred a single time. The ten largest clones capture 2% to 2.5% of the sample.

Sequencing was done on a sample of PBMCs. The source of this sequence is a man younger than 40 in good health and CMV-seropositive. The chain couples TRBV10-2 to TRBJ2-7; TRBD1 agrees with 9 junctional bases. The DNA reads as follows: TGCGCCAGCAGTGAGCCGAGGGACAGGGTAGGGTCCGAGCAGTACTTC. It specifies CASSEPRDRVGSEQYF.